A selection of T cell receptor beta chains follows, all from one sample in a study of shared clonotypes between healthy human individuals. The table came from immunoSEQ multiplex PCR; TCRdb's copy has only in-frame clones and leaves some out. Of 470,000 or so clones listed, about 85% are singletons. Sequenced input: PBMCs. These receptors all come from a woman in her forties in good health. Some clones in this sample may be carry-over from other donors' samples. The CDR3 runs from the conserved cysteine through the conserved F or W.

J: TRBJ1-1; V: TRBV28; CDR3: CATIPQTNTEAFF
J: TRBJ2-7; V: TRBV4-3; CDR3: CASSQQPGGLYEQYF
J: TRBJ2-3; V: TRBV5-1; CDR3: CASSLTTDTQYF
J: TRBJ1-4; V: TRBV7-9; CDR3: CASSPRVGNEKLFF
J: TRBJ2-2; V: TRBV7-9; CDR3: CASSGRVSTGELFF
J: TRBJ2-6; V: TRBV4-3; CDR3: CASSQARGGANVLTF
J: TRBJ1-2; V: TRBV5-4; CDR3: CASSSETNYGYTF
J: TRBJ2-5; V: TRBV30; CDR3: CAWSVGLDETQYF
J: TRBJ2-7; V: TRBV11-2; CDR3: CASSLAGILYEQYF
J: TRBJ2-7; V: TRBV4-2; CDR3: CASSQVIGREQYF
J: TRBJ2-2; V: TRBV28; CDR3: CASSLPPRTQANPGELFF
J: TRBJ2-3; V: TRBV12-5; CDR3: CASGSGQNTDTQYF
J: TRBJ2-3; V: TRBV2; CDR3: CATGQVTDTQYF
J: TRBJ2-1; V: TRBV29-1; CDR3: CSAQKWGWGDNEQFF
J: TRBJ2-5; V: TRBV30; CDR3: CAWSSVGETQYF
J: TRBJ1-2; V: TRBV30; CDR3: CAWSVIAGYGYTF
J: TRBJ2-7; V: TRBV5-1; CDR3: CASSLLGTYEQYF
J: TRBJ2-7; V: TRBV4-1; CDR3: CASSQGLGYEQYF
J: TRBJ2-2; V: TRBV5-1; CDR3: CASSQGTSRNTGELFF
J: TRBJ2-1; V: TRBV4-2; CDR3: CASSQVVPGGYNEQFF
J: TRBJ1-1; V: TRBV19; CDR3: CASSPSMVNTEAFF
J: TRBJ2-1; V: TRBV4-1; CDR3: CASSLTVRSYNEQFF
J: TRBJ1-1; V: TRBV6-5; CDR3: CASSPGRVNTEAFF